A single sample gave rise to the 3 T cell receptor beta chains below, sequenced in a study of cytomegalovirus exposure and HLA in healthy donors. The study ran its PCR with 60 Vbeta and 13 Jbeta primers. Here immunoSEQ multiplex PCR was the method, and the copy in TCRdb shows in-frame clones only, minus some. The table records a few hundred thousand clones, about 79% of them present only once. Sequencing input: PBMCs. Source of these receptors: a man aged 18 to 30 in good health and CMV-seronegative.

The chain joins TRBV27 to TRBJ1-2; D is unresolved. This CDR3 spans 13 amino acids. The germline V gene encodes CDR1 MNHEY and CDR2 SMNVEV (reference sequence). Trimming removed 3 bases at V and 4 bases at J, with 9 bases between. CDR3 amino acids: CASSLSTSYGYTF. As DNA, the CDR3 is TGTGCCAGCAGTTTGTCGACAAGCTATGGCTACACCTTC.

V is TRBV27 and J is TRBJ2-1, with 14 bases fitting TRBD2. The CDR3 totals 18 residues. The trim removed 6 bases at V and 4 bases at J, leaving 11 bases unmatched. CDR1 is MNHEY and CDR2 is SMNVEV in the germline V gene (reference sequence). The CDR3, as DNA: TGTGCCAGCAGGATCGGGACTAGCGGGAGTCTTTCTTACAATGAGCAGTTCTTC. Protein product: CASRIGTSGSLSYNEQFF.

This rearrangement joins TRBV30 to TRBJ1-1; D is ambiguous. Germline CDR1 reads GTSNPN; CDR2 reads SVGIG (reference sequence). The CDR3 contains 13 residues. The V gene lost 1 base and the J gene lost 11 bases, with 17 bases spanning the gap. This chain's CDR3 is CAWSAIGVSGAFF. In nucleotides, the CDR3 is TGTGCCTGGAGTGCCATCGGGGTCTCTGGGGCTTTCTTT.